The following is a T cell receptor (beta chain) sequence with its context. Its antigen is not identified. The data derive from a study of T cell responses to AZD1222 COVID-19 vaccine. Study-wide findings and caveats: AZD1222 recipients seropositive at baseline numbered only 6 or 7. Spike-specific TCR depth and breadth grew after two AZD1222 doses.

Trimming removed 0 bases at V and 1 base at J, with 6 bases between. The germline V gene has CDR1 MNHNY and CDR2 SVGAGI (reference sequence). This CDR3 has 14 residues. The method was immunoSEQ multiplex PCR; TCRdb's version includes in-frame clones alone and lacks a portion of them. The sample has 75,000 to 95,000 clones; around 88% are singletons. The sample here was peripheral blood, taken 28 days after the second dose of the MenACWY control vaccine. The V gene is TRBV6-6, the J gene TRBJ1-1; D gene ambiguous. The clonotype originates from an adult who received the MenACWY meningococcal vaccine as a control. For the CDR3, the DNA is TGTGCCAGCAGTTACTCCGGACGGAACACTGAAGCTTTCTTT. Its protein product is CASSYSGRNTEAFF.